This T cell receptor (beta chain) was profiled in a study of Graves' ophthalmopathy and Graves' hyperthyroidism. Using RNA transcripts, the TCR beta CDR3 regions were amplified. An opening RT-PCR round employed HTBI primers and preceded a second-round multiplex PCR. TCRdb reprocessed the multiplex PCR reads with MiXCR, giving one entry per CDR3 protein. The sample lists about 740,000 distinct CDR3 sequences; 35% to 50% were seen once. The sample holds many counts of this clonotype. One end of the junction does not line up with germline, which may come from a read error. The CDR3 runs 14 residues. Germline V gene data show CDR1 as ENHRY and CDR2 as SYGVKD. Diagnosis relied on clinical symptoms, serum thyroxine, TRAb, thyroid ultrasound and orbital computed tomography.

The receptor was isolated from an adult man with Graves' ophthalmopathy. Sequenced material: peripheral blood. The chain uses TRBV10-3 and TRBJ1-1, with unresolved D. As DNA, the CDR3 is TGTGCCAGCAGTTACTCGCACCAGTACACTGAAGCTTTCTTT. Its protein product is CASSYSHQYTEAFF.